This T cell receptor (beta chain) was identified in a study of CD8+CD57+ T cells in acquired aplastic anemia. About the study: Sorted CD4+ and CD8+ cells gave a mean 3.2 ug DNA, range 0.2 to 27.4 ug. Study-wide findings and caveats: Patients versus controls showed no significant CD8+ Simpson's diversity difference. Patients and controls were found to share 25 to 35 CD8+ CDR3 sequences.

For this clonotype: The antigen is not known.

The template for TCR beta VDJ and CDR3 sequence profiling was genomic DNA. TCRdb analysed the reads with MiXCR anew, one entry per CDR3 protein. The sample holds about 180,000 distinct CDR3 sequences, around 50% seen once. CDR1 is ENHRY and CDR2 is SYGVKD in the germline V gene. There are 19 residues in the CDR3. The V end was cut by 1 base, the J end by 3 bases, with 25 bases between. Whoever was chosen for sequencing had shown CD8+CD57+ cell expansion by flow cytometry. Severe acquired aplastic anemia affected all patients. Input material: sorted CD4+, CD8+, or CD8+CD57+ T cells (not recorded which) from PBMCs. V is TRBV10-3 and J is TRBJ2-7; D might be TRBD2 (6 bases). This receptor was taken from a human donor with aplastic anemia. The CDR3 here is CAISELQAQSQRADYEQYF. For the CDR3, the DNA is TGTGCCATCAGTGAGTTGCAGGCGCAGTCTCAGCGGGCCGACTACGAGCAGTACTTC.